Each of the 5 T cell receptor beta chains below was sequenced from the same sample in a study. MiXCR was run by TCRdb on the 5' RACE reads, yielding one entry per CDR3 protein. The table lists about 9,100 distinct CDR3 sequences, more than 50% of them singletons. Sequenced input: tumor-infiltrating memory CD4+ T cells sorted from the breast tumor. Subset defined: memory CD4+ T cells, CD4+CD45RO+CD25-. These receptor sequences come from a female donor with breast cancer.

The J gene is TRBJ2-7, the V gene TRBV5-1; 14 nucleotides agree with TRBD2. Germline CDR1 reads SGHRS; CDR2 reads YFSETQ. V gave up 3 bases and J gave up 2 bases; unmatched junction bases: 4. This CDR3 has 16 amino acids. CDR3 DNA: TGCGCCAGCAGCTCGACTAGCGGGGGGGCGGCCTACGAGCAGTACTTC. As protein: CASSSTSGGAAYEQYF. Supplemented by reference TRBV5-1 and TRBJ2-7, the full variable domain reads KAGVTQTPRYLIKTRGQQVTLSCSPISGHRSVSWYQQTPGQGLQFLFEYFSETQRNKGNFPGRFSGRQFSNSRSEMNVSTLELGDSALYLCASSSTSGGAAYEQYFGPGTRLTVT.

As for this clonotype: One end of the junction does not line up with germline, which may come from a read error. The chain recombines TRBV20-1 with TRBJ2-3; TRBD2 aligns across 8 bases. The germline CDR1 and CDR2 sequences are DFQATT and SNEGSKA (reference sequence). The CDR3 is 15 amino acids. For the CDR3, the DNA is TGCAGTGCTACTCCGTTTAGCGGGATGGCAGATACGCAGTATTTC. It encodes CSATPFSGMADTQYF.

The chain carries TRBV15 and TRBJ1-5; 7 bases fit TRBD1. The CDR3 covers 16 residues. The germline CDR1 and CDR2 sequences are LNHNV and YYDKDF (reference sequence). Losses at the gene ends were 1 base for V and 3 bases for J; bases not matched to a gene: 6. CDR3 sequence: CATSRARDRANQPQHF. The CDR3 nucleotides are TGTGCCACCAGCAGAGCTCGGGACAGAGCCAATCAGCCCCAGCATTTT.

V usage is TRBV30 and J usage is TRBJ2-3; 8 positions match TRBD2. The trim removed 3 bases at V and 3 bases at J, leaving 11 bases unmatched. Germline V gene sequence: CDR1 GTSNPN, CDR2 SVGIG (reference sequence). There are 16 residues in the CDR3. DNA of the CDR3: TGTGCCTGGAGGAGGGCCTCCCGGGGGGGGACAGATACGCAGTATTTT. Its protein is CAWRRASRGGTDTQYF.

In its sample, this clonotype ranks as large. The chain combines TRBV20-1 with TRBJ2-3, with D perhaps matching TRBD2 (5 bases). The CDR3 has 14 residues. CDR1 and CDR2 (germline): DFQATT, SNEGSKA (reference sequence). Trimming removed 6 bases from V and 5 bases from J, with 18 bases in between. CDR3 sequence (DNA): TGCAGTGCCGCTGGAGGAGTTATTTTAGATACGCAGTATTTT. Its translation: CSAAGGVILDTQYF.